This TCR beta chain was sequenced during a study of naive and memory T cell subsets (dated by TCRdb to about 2017). Concerning the study at large: Sorted naive and memory T cell subsets from peripheral blood were analyzed in the study using a UMI-based, open-source pipeline for TCR alpha and beta sequencing. The results of the functional CMV T cell responses matched the IgG serology results in every case. RNA was DNase-treated and reverse transcribed with TCR constant-region primers, mostly using SuperScript III. Study-level results and caveats: RNA-based TCR counts may be affected by expression changes linked to T cell activation and differentiation. In both CD4 and CD8 cells, a rise in Gini index and a fall in Shannon and inverse Simpson diversity were observed from naive through CM, EM and EMRA. Naive repertoires, especially CD8, contained a few larger clonotypes, possibly memory cells re-expressing CD45RA. Once error correction was done, more than 90% of naive TCR sequences showed up just once, which made the naive abundance distributions much steeper than those of the memory subsets. No ground truth was available to validate the repertoire findings for the naive and memory subsets. A power law was followed by TCR abundance, with an exponent that differed between naive and memory subsets but was consistent across the three individuals. A clonotype was defined as a single alpha or beta chain sequence rather than as a paired alpha/beta receptor.

The CDR3, cysteine through phenylalanine, is 14 amino acids long. Just the 42-base CDR3 DNA is kept, in frame starting at base 1. CDR1 is given as GTSNPN and CDR2 as SVGIG, both from the germline V gene (reference sequence). V is reduced by 1 base and J by 2 bases, leaving a spacing of 12 bases between them. The receptor library was made with UMI-ligation and nested PCR. The beta constant-region primer consisted of an equimolar mixture of two oligonucleotides that together covered TRBC1 and TRBC2. The ligated cDNA went through four rounds of PCR with nested alpha and beta constant-region primers together with the SP2 primer. A single-stranded oligonucleotide bearing the SP2 primer plus a 12-nucleotide UMI was ligated onto the 3' end of the cDNA by T4 RNA ligase 1. The ligation reaction was incubated at 16°C for about 20-24 hours. To avoid over-amplification, PCR2 was usually performed as a SYBR Green qPCR and halted once a predetermined threshold was reached. Every purification after the first one was done using Agencourt AMPure XP magnetic beads. Library amounts were measured by Qubit and library quality was assessed on a TapeStation, where the main peak was expected at around 650 bp. Pooled libraries were sequenced on an Illumina MiSeq using v2 2x251 paired-end kits, and typically roughly 0.95-2.1 million reads were obtained per sample. Each sample was pooled at 3 to 5 nM, and about 4.5-8% PhiX was included to help cluster recognition. From the authors' description of their analysis: Decombinator assigned V and J genes to Demultiplexor-processed FASTQ reads by tag matching, allowing a single base-pair mismatch. Collapsinator used UMIs to correct both sequencing errors and frequency errors arising from PCR heterogeneity. CDR3Translator translated TCRs and extracted CDR3s from the conserved cysteine to the FGXG phenylalanine, flagging non-productive sequences. Gini, Shannon entropy and inverse Simpson indices were calculated on repertoires that had been subsampled to equal numbers of UMI-defined TCRs. Power-law fits to clonotype abundance distributions were performed by maximum likelihood within the linear range. Similar UMI counts, unique TCR numbers and clonal distributions were obtained with the pipeline and with MIGEC on one naive CD8 sample. In one analysis, naive TCRs that were also found in any memory subset of the same donor were excluded from the naive repertoire. Repertoires were searched for roughly 7,300 CMV-associated CDR3 sequences compiled from VDJdb and a published dataset. TCRdb itself trimmed the public reads at Q25 with fastp, ran MiXCR and retained productive beta chains. When rows share a CDR3 protein, they turn into one entry using the most common DNA and genes. These V and J calls are TCRdb output, not the study's own analysis. The table for this sample lists about 82,000 distinct CDR3 sequences; about 8.2% of them were counted only once. The leading ten clones occupy 1.2% of the sample.

From the second PCR step on, the TCR alpha and beta chain libraries were amplified in separate reactions. Donor CMV status was determined by IFNgamma production from CD4+ T cells after overnight stimulation of fresh PBMCs with CMV viral lysate. Using Miltenyi beads, CD4 T cells were first positively selected, and CD8 T cells were then positively selected from the CD4-negative fraction. Cells stained for CD3, CD4, CD8, CD45RA, CD27 and a live/dead dye were sorted on a BD Aria II into four subsets by CD45RA and CD27. A few healthy volunteers provided blood, and the blood of each volunteer was split into CD4 and CD8 T cells and then into four differentiation subsets. Roughly 130 ml of peripheral blood was collected from each donor, and PBMC were isolated by Ficoll-Paque PLUS density-gradient centrifugation. After sorting, cells were lysed in RLT buffer, RNA was extracted using a Qiagen RNeasy kit, and the extracted RNA was stored at -80 degrees C.

Regarding this clonotype: What this receptor recognizes is not known. Per-base qualities were not stored, and no clone one base away is much larger.

The sequenced material came from naive CD8+ T cells from blood. The meaning of the sample's cell subset or site label: naive T cells, CD45RA high CD27+. This chain joins TRBV30 to TRBJ2-7; matching of 6 bases hints at TRBD2 as the D gene. This sequence originates from a human donor in good health. This receptor has the CDR3 CAWSGGDQPYEQYF. The DNA is TGTGCCTGGAGTGGCGGGGATCAGCCCTACGAGCAGTACTTC. With all but the CDR3 taken from the reference TRBV30 and TRBJ2-7 genes, the full variable domain is: SQTIHQWPATLVQPVGSPLSLECTVEGTSNPNLYWYRQAAGRGLQLLFYSVGIGQISSEVPQNLSASRPQDRQFILSSKKLLLSDSGFYLCAWSGGDQPYEQYFGPGTRLTVT.